A single sample is the source of the 22 T cell receptor beta chains below, sequenced in a study of blood T cell repertoires in COVID-19. Sequencing used immunoSEQ multiplex PCR; TCRdb keeps in-frame clones, though not all of them. Seen here are some 66,000 clones, about 86% observed once, and the top ten hold 5.5% to 8.5%. The sequenced sample consisted of peripheral blood. The receptors originated from a man aged 50 to 59 with active COVID-19.

The chain combines TRBV18 with TRBJ2-7; perhaps TRBD1 as D (6 bases). Germline V CDR1 and CDR2: KGHSH, LQKENI. CDR3 length equals 14 residues. The V and J ends lost 3 bases and 1 base respectively, with 10 bases between them. As DNA, the CDR3 is TGTGCCAGCTCACCGGGGACATCGTCCTACGAGCAGTACTTC. The encoded protein is CASSPGTSSYEQYF.

The chain recombines TRBV7-9 with TRBJ2-7, with D possibly TRBD2 on 7 matching bases. Germline lookup yields CDR1 SEHNR and CDR2 FQNEAQ (reference sequence). The V and J ends lost 8 bases and 3 bases respectively, with 17 bases between them. This CDR3 is built from 14 residues. This CDR3 is CASGVAGASYEQYF. The CDR3 coding sequence is TGTGCCAGCGGAGTGGCGGGGGCAAGCTACGAGCAGTACTTC. Filled out from reference TRBV7-9 and TRBJ2-7, the complete variable domain reads DTGVSQNPRHKITKRGQNVTFRCDPISEHNRLYWYRQTLGQGPEFLTYFQNEAQLEKSRLLSDRFSAERPKGSFSTLEIQRTEQGDSAMYLCASGVAGASYEQYFGPGTRLTVT.

The chain couples TRBV3-1 (or the pseudogene TRBV3-2) to TRBJ2-3; 13 nucleotides match TRBD2. Germline V gene lookup returns CDR1 LGHDT and CDR2 YNNKEL (reference sequence). The V gene end was trimmed by 2 bases and the J gene end by 1 base; junction bases not matched to a gene: 6. The CDR3 has 18 amino acids. The CDR3: CASSQRTSGGPGTDTQYF. The CDR3 bases are TGTGCCAGCAGCCAACGGACTAGCGGGGGCCCTGGCACAGATACGCAGTATTTT.

This chain uses TRBV7-9 with TRBJ2-1, with D unclear. This CDR3 has 14 residues. Trimming shortened V by 0 bases and J by 5 bases, and 8 bases separated the two germline ends. Per the germline V gene, CDR1 is SEHNR and CDR2 is FQNEAQ (reference sequence). DNA of the CDR3: TGTGCCAGCAGCTTAGCGGGCAGTCACAATGAGCAGTTCTTC. Encoded protein: CASSLAGSHNEQFF.

V and J are TRBV5-1 and TRBJ2-7; D unclear. The V gene lost 4 bases and the J gene lost 3 bases, with 11 bases spanning the gap. The CDR3 has 13 residues. Per the germline V gene, CDR1 is SGHRS and CDR2 is YFSETQ. The CDR3 bases are TGCGCCAGCAGCCCCGACTCGAACTACGAGCAGTACTTC. Protein: CASSPDSNYEQYF.

This chain links TRBV6-5 with TRBJ1-2, with a weak D call TRBD1 (5 bases). Trimming pared 2 bases from V and 6 bases from J, leaving 10 bases between. This CDR3 comprises 13 residues. Germline lookup yields CDR1 MNHEY and CDR2 SVGAGI. The CDR3 DNA is TGTGCCAGCAGTTACGCGGCAGGGCATGGCTACACCTTC. It specifies CASSYAAGHGYTF.

This clone was observed many times. This chain joins TRBV5-5 and TRBJ2-1; D remains unclear. V lost 5 bases and J lost 7, with 10 bases in between. Per germline, CDR1 SGHKS and CDR2 YYEKEE (reference sequence). The CDR3 has 12 amino acids. CDR3: CASSFGWNEQFF. The CDR3 nucleotides read TGTGCCAGCAGTTTCGGGTGGAATGAGCAGTTCTTC.

This rearrangement joins TRBV6-5 to TRBJ2-1; possibly TRBD1 for D (5 bases). There are 14 residues in the CDR3. CDR1 and CDR2 (germline): MNHEY, SVGAGI. Trimming removed 4 bases from V and 5 bases from J, with 12 bases in between. The CDR3 DNA is TGTGCCAGCAGTTTCTACCCCAGGGACAATGAGCAGTTCTTC. The encoded protein is CASSFYPRDNEQFF.

The chain links TRBV5-1 to TRBJ2-1; D not certain. Trimming stripped 1 base from V and 0 bases from J, with 8 bases between. CDR3 size: 15 residues. The V gene's germline CDR1 is SGHRS and CDR2 YFSETQ. The CDR3 sequence: CASSLTSGSYNEQFF. Written as DNA, the CDR3 is TGCGCCAGCAGCTTGACGTCGGGCTCCTACAATGAGCAGTTCTTC. Full variable domain (rest looked up from reference TRBV5-1 and TRBJ2-1): KAGVTQTPRYLIKTRGQQVTLSCSPISGHRSVSWYQQTPGQGLQFLFEYFSETQRNKGNFPGRFSGRQFSNSRSEMNVSTLELGDSALYLCASSLTSGSYNEQFFGPGTRLTVL.

The chain joins TRBV2 to TRBJ1-5; D unresolved. V lost 2 bases to trimming and J lost 1 base, with 6 bases between them. This CDR3 comprises 14 residues. The V gene's germline CDR1 is SNHLY and CDR2 FYNNEI. This CDR3 reads CASSELQSNQPQHF. The CDR3 DNA reads TGTGCCAGCAGTGAACTACAGAGCAATCAGCCCCAGCATTTT.

The chain recombines TRBV30 with TRBJ1-2; no clear D. Per germline, CDR1 GTSNPN and CDR2 SVGIG (reference sequence). The V end lost 0 bases, the J end lost 0 bases, and 8 bases lay between the germline ends. This CDR3 has 14 residues. CDR3 nucleotides: TGTGCCTGGAGTGTGCCAGGTACTAACTATGGCTACACCTTC. It translates to CAWSVPGTNYGYTF.

This CDR3 reads CASSTYNTEAFF. The CDR3, as DNA: TGTGCCAGTAGTACTTATAACACTGAAGCTTTCTTT. This chain joins TRBV19 and TRBJ1-1; unclear D gene. Trimming took off 4 bases at V and 2 bases at J, with 5 bases between the two ends. Germline V gene data show CDR1 as LNHDA and CDR2 as SQIVND (reference sequence). The CDR3 length is 12 residues.

A remark on this clone: A much larger clone lies one base from this, so it may be a read error. CDR3 protein: CASSLADTQYF. For the CDR3, the DNA is TGTGCCAGCAGCCTCGCAGATACGCAGTATTTT. The V call is TRBV4-2, the J call TRBJ2-3, with no clear D. The CDR3 length is 11 residues. CDR1 is LGHNA and CDR2 is YNFKEQ in the germline V gene. Trimming left V 4 bases short and J 4 bases short, with 3 bases between.

This chain uses TRBV29-1 with TRBJ1-5, with D hard to call. The CDR3 covers 13 residues. V dropped 6 bases and J dropped 3 bases, with 12 bases sitting between them. Looked up from germline, CDR1 is SQVTM and CDR2 is ANQGSEA. The CDR3 DNA follows: TGCAGCGTCACCTTAGGAGTCAATCAGCCCCAGCATTTT. Protein sequence: CSVTLGVNQPQHF.

The V and J genes are TRBV5-1 and TRBJ1-6, with D possibly TRBD1 on 6 matching bases. The CDR3 is made up of 15 amino acids. The germline gives CDR1 SGHRS, CDR2 YFSETQ. Trimming stripped 0 bases from V and 12 bases from J, with 16 bases between. Written as DNA, the CDR3 is TGCGCCAGCAGCTTGGACAGGGCCCATAGTGGACCCCTCCACTTT. The encoded protein is CASSLDRAHSGPLHF. Full variable domain (rest looked up from reference TRBV5-1 and TRBJ1-6): KAGVTQTPRYLIKTRGQQVTLSCSPISGHRSVSWYQQTPGQGLQFLFEYFSETQRNKGNFPGRFSGRQFSNSRSEMNVSTLELGDSALYLCASSLDRAHSGPLHFGNGTRLTVT.

The chain is built from TRBV18 and TRBJ1-1; weak D call: TRBD1 (6 bases). The V and J ends lost 5 bases and 0 bases respectively, with 10 bases between them. In germline, CDR1 is KGHSH, CDR2 LQKENI. The CDR3 has 14 amino acids. CDR3 nucleotide sequence: TGTGCCAGCTCAGCTGACAGGATGAACACTGAAGCTTTCTTT. It is translated as CASSADRMNTEAFF.

This clone was seen once. The chain employs TRBV12-2 and TRBJ2-3; the D call in the table, TRBD2, was not verified against the DNA. TRBV12-2 is termed a pseudogene. CDR3 length: 16 amino acids. In DNA form, the CDR3 reads TGTGCAAGTCGCTTACCCACTAGCGGGAGGCCAGATACGCAGTATTTT. This sequence encodes CASRLPTSGRPDTQYF.

This rearrangement joins TRBV3-1 (or the pseudogene TRBV3-2) to TRBJ1-1; D may be TRBD1 (5 bases). This CDR3 is built from 17 residues. V lost 4 bases and J 11 bases, leaving 29 bases between the germline ends. The germline V gene has CDR1 LGHDT and CDR2 YNNKEL (reference sequence). CDR3 protein: CASSRRGNSGPLMWAFF. In DNA form, the CDR3 reads TGTGCCAGCAGCCGGCGGGGGAATTCGGGACCGCTGATGTGGGCTTTCTTT.

The V and J genes are TRBV5-5 and TRBJ1-5; D might be TRBD1 (5 bases). The V gene lost 3 bases and the J gene lost 4 bases, with 5 bases spanning the gap. Per the germline V gene, CDR1 is SGHKS and CDR2 is YYEKEE (reference sequence). The CDR3 contains 12 residues. The CDR3 bases are TGTGCCAGCAGCTCAGGGAATCAGCCCCAGCATTTT. Translated: CASSSGNQPQHF.

The J gene is TRBJ2-5, the V gene TRBV6-6, with 10 bases lining up with TRBD1. The V and J ends lost 0 bases and 3 bases, in that order; junction bases with no gene match: 4. Germline V gene sequence: CDR1 MNHNY, CDR2 SVGAGI (reference sequence). The CDR3 is 16 residues long. This chain's CDR3 is CASSYSPGTGEETQYF. The CDR3 DNA reads as TGTGCCAGCAGTTACTCTCCGGGGACAGGGGAAGAGACCCAGTACTTC.

The V call is TRBV6-5, the J call TRBJ2-2; tentative D call: TRBD2 (5 bases). Germline lookup yields CDR1 MNHEY and CDR2 SVGAGI. V lost 6 bases and J lost 1, with 12 bases in between. The CDR3 is 15 residues long. Here the CDR3 reads CASRLEGVNTGELFF. In DNA form, the CDR3 reads TGTGCCAGCAGATTAGAGGGCGTGAACACCGGGGAGCTGTTTTTT.

The chain recombines TRBV18 with TRBJ2-5, with 13 bases lining up with TRBD2. The junction had 14 bases not matched to a gene; V was cut back by 6 bases and J by 4 bases. Germline V gives CDR1 KGHSH, CDR2 LQKENI. CDR3 size: 18 residues. In DNA form, the CDR3 reads TGTGCCAGCTCGCCGTTTCGGACTAGCGGGGGACTCGGAGAGACCCAGTACTTC. As protein: CASSPFRTSGGLGETQYF.